The clone carrying this TCR beta chain was picked up many times. No antigen is known for it. Germline V CDR1 and CDR2: SNHLY, FYNNEI. Deletions cut 7 bases from V and 3 bases from J, with 7 bases between. The CDR3 extends over 12 amino acids. The sample belongs to a study of T-cell memory formation after mild COVID-19. Overall study context: In these data, TCR clusters were largely donor specific.

TCRdb analysed the 5' RACE reads with MiXCR anew, one entry per CDR3 protein. The profile shows 200,000 to 300,000 distinct CDR3 sequences, 8% to 9.5% of them singletons. Points from the study as a whole: Clones contracting over day 15 to 85 were CD4/CD8 balanced, with later expanders leaning CD4+. Cross-reactive memory apparently joined, as some responding clones appeared in pre-infection memory.

This receptor was identified in a man between 18 and 35 years old who had mild COVID-19 (a few samples of this study predate the infection). Cell type and time point are not known. V is TRBV2 and J is TRBJ1-5; D is undetermined. The sequencing sample was made of PBMCs or a T cell subset sorted from them (not recorded which). The CDR3 region is CASKLYNQPQHF. DNA for the CDR3: TGTGCCAGCAAACTGTACAATCAGCCCCAGCATTTT.